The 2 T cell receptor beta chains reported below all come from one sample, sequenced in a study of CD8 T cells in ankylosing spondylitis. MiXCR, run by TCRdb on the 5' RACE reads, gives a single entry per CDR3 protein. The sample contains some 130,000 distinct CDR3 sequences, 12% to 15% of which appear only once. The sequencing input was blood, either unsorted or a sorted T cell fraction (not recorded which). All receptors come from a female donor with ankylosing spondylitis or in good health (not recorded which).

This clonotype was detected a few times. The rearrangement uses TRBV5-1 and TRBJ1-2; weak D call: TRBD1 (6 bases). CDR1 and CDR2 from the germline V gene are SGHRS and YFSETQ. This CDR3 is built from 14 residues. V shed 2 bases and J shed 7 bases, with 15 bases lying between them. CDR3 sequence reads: CASSLPDRSAGYTF. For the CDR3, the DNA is TGCGCCAGCAGCTTACCAGACAGGTCGGCTGGCTACACCTTC.

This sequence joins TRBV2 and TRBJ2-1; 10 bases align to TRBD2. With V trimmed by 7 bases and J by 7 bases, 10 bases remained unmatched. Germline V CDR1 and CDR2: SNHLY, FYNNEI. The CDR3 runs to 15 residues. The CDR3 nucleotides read TGTGCCAGCACCGTACTAAGCGGGGGGGCAAATGAGCAGTTCTTC. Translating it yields CASTVLSGGANEQFF.